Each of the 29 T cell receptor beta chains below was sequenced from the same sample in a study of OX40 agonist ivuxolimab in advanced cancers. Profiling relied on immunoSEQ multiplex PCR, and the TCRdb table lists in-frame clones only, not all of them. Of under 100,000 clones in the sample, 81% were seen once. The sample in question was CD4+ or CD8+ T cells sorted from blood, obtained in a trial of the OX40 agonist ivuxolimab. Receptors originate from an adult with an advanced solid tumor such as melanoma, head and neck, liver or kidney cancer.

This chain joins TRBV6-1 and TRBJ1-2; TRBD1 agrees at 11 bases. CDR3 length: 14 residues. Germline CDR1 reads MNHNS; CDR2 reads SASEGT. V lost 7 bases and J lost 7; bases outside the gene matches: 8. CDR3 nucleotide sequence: TGTGCCAGCACCCGGGACAGGGGGAGTTTTGGCTACACCTTC. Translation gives CASTRDRGSFGYTF.

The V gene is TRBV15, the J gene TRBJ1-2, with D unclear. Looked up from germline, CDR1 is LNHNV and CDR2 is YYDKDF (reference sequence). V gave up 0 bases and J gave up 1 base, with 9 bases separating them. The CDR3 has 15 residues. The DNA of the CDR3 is TGTGCCACCAGCAGAGATACCGGACTTAACTATGGCTACACCTTC. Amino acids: CATSRDTGLNYGYTF. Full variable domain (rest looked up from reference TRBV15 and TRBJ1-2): DAMVIQNPRYQVTQFGKPVTLSCSQTLNHNVMYWYQQKSSQAPKLLFHYYDKDFNNEADTPDNFQSRRPNTSFCFLDIRSPGLGDTAMYLCATSRDTGLNYGYTFGSGTRLTVV.

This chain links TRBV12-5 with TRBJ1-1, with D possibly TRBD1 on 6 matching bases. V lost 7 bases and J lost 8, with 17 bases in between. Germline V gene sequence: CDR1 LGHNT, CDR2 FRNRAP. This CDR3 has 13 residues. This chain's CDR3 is CASAHRVNWEAFF. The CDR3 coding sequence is TGTGCTAGTGCCCACAGGGTGAACTGGGAAGCTTTCTTT.

CDR3: CSVTGVSNEQFF. DNA for the CDR3: TGCAGCGTAACCGGGGTGAGCAATGAGCAGTTCTTC. V and J are TRBV29-1 and TRBJ2-1, with D possibly TRBD2 on 5 matching bases. The CDR3 totals 12 residues. V was pared by 6 bases and J by 6 bases, with 12 bases between. Germline V lookup: CDR1 SQVTM, CDR2 ANQGSEA.

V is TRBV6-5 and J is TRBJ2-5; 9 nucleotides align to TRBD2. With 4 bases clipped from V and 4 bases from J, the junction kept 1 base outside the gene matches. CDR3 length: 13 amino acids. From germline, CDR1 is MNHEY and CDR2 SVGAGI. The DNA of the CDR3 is TGTGCCAGCAGTTCGGGACTAGCAGAGACCCAGTACTTC. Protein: CASSSGLAETQYF.

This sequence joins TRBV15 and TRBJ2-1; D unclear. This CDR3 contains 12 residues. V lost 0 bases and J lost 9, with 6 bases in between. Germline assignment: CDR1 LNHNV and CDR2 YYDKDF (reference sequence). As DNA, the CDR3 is TGTGCCACCAGCAGAGAAAGGAGTGAGCAGTTCTTC. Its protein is CATSRERSEQFF. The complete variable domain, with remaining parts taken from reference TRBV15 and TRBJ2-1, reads DAMVIQNPRYQVTQFGKPVTLSCSQTLNHNVMYWYQQKSSQAPKLLFHYYDKDFNNEADTPDNFQSRRPNTSFCFLDIRSPGLGDTAMYLCATSRERSEQFFGPGTRLTVL.

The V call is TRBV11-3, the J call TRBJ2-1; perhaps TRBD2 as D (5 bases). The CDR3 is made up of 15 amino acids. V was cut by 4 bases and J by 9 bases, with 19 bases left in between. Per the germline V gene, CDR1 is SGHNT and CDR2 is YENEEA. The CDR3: CASSSGLRSVVEQFF. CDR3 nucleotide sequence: TGTGCCAGCAGCTCGGGGTTAAGGAGCGTAGTTGAGCAGTTCTTC.

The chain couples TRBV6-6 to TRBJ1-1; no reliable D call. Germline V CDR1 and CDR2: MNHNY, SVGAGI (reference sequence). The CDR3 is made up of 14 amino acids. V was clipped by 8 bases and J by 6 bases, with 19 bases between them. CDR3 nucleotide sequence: TGTGCCAGCCAGTTAAGAACCCGGGAGGCTGAAGCTTTCTTT. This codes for CASQLRTREAEAFF.

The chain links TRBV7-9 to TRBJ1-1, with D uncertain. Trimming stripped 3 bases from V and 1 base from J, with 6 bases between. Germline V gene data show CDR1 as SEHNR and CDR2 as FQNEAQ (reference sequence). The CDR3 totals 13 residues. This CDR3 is CASSFTQNTEAFF. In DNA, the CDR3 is TGTGCCAGCAGCTTCACACAGAACACTGAAGCTTTCTTT.

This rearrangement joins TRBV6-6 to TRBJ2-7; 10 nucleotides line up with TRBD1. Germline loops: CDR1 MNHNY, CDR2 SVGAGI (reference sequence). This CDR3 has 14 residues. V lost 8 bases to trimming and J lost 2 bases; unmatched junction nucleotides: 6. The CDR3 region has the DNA TGTGCCAGCCGGATCGACAGGGGGCCCTACGAGCAGTACTTC. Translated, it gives CASRIDRGPYEQYF.

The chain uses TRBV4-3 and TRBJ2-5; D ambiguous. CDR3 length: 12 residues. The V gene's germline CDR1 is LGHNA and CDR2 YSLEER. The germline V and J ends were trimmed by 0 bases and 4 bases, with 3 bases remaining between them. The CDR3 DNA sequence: TGCGCCAGCAGCCAAGATCGAGAGACCCAGTACTTC. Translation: CASSQDRETQYF.

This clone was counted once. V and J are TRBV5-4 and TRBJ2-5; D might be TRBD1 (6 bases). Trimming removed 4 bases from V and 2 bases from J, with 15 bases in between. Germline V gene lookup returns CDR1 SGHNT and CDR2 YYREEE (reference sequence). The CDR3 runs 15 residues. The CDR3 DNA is TGTGCCAGCAGCCCCGGAACCAGGGGTCAAGAGACCCAGTACTTC. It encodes CASSPGTRGQETQYF. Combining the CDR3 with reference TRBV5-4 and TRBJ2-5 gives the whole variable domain ETGVTQSPTHLIKTRGQQVTLRCSSQSGHNTVSWYQQALGQGPQFIFQYYREEENGRGNFPPRFSGLQFPNYSSELNVNALELDDSALYLCASSPGTRGQETQYFGPGTRLLVL.

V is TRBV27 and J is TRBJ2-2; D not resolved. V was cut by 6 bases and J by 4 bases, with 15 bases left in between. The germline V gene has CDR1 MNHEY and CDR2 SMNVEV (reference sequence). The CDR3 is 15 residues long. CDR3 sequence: CASSLTVFGTGELFF. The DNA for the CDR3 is TGTGCCAGCAGCCTTACAGTTTTCGGCACCGGGGAGCTGTTTTTT.

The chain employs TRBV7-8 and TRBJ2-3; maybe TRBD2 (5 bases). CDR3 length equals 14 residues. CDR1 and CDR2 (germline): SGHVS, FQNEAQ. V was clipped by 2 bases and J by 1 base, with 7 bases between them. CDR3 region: CASSLRRGTDTQYF. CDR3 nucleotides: TGTGCCAGCAGCTTAAGGCGGGGCACAGATACGCAGTATTTT.

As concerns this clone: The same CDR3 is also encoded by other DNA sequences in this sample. CDR3 nucleotides: TGTGCCAGCAGCTTAACGCCAGCGGAGAACACTGAAGCTTTCTTT. It is translated as CASSLTPAENTEAFF. This chain links TRBV7-3 with TRBJ1-1, with D unclear. CDR3 length: 15 residues. Germline V gene lookup returns CDR1 SGHTA and CDR2 FQGTGA. V lost 0 bases, J lost 1 base, and 9 bases lay in between.

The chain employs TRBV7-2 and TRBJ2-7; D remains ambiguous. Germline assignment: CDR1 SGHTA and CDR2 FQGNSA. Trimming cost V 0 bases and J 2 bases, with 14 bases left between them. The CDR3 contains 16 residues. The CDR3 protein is CASSLALQALPYEQYF. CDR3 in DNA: TGTGCCAGCAGCTTAGCGCTTCAGGCTCTGCCCTACGAGCAGTACTTC.

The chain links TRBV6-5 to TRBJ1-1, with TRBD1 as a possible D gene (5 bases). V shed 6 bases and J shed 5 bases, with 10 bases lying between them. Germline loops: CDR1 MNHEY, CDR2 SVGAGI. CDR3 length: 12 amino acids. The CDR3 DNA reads TGTGCCAGCAGCACGACAGCAACTGAAGCTTTCTTT. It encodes CASSTTATEAFF.

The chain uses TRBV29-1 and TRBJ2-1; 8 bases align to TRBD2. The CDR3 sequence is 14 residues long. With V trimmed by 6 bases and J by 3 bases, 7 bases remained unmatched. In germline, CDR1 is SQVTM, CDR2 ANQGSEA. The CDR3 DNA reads TGCAGCGTATCGAGCGGGAGCCGCTACAATGAGCAGTTCTTC. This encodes CSVSSGSRYNEQFF.

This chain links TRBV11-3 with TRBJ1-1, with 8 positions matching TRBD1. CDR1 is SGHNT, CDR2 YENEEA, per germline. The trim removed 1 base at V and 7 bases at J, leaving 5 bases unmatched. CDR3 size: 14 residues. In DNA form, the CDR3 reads TGTGCCAGCAGCTTAGCCAGGACAGGGAATGAAGCTTTCTTT. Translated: CASSLARTGNEAFF.

CDR3 sequence reads: CASSRAPGQKNYGYTF. CDR3 bases: TGCGCCAGCAGCCGCGCCCCGGGACAGAAAAACTATGGCTACACCTTC. The chain links TRBV4-1 to TRBJ1-2, with TRBD1 matching over 7 bases. Trimming took 4 bases from V and 2 from J; bases not matched to a gene: 10. The CDR3 is made up of 16 amino acids. Germline lookup yields CDR1 MGHRA and CDR2 YSYEKL.

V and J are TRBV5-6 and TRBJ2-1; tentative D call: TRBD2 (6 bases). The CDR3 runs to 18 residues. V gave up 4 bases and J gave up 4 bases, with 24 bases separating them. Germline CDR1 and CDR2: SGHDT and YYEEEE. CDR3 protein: CASSLPLSGRIRYNEQFF. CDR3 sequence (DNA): TGTGCCAGCAGCCTACCTCTATCGGGGAGGATACGATACAATGAGCAGTTCTTC.

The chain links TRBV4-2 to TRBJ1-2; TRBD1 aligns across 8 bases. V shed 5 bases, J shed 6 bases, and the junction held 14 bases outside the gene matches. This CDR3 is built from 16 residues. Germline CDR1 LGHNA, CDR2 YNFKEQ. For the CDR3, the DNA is TGTGCCAGCAGCGTACGCGGGGGACAGGATATTAATGGCTACACCTTC. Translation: CASSVRGGQDINGYTF.

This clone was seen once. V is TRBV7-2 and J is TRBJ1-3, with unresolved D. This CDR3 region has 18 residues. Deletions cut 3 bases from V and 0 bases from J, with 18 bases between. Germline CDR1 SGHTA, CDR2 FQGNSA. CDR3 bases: TGTGCCAGCAGCTTTATCGTCAGGTCGATCTACTCTGGAAACACCATATATTTT. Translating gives CASSFIVRSIYSGNTIYF.

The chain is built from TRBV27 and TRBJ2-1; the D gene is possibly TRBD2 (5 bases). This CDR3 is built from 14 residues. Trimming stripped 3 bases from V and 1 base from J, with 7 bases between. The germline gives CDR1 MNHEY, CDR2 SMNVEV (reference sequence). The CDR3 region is CASSLGGSYNEQFF. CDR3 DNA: TGTGCCAGCAGTTTGGGCGGGTCCTACAATGAGCAGTTCTTC.

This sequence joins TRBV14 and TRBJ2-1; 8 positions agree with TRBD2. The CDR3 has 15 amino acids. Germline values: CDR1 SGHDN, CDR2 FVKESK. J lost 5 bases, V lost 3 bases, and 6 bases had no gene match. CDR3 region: CASSHGGRSHNEQFF. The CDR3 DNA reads TGTGCCAGCAGCCACGGCGGGAGGTCCCACAATGAGCAGTTCTTC.

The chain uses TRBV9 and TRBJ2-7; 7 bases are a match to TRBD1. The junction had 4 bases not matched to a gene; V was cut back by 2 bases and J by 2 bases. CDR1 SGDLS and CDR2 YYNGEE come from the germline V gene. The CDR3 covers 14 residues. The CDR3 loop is CASSVGQQAYEQYF. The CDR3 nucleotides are TGTGCCAGCAGCGTGGGACAGCAAGCCTACGAGCAGTACTTC.

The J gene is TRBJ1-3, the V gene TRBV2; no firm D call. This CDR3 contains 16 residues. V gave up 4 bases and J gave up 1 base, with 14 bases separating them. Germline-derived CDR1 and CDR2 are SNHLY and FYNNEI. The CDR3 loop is CASSVGGSVSGNTIYF. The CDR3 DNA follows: TGTGCCAGCAGTGTTGGAGGTTCGGTTTCTGGAAACACCATATATTTT.

CDR3 amino acids: CASSRDGEPYNEQFF. The CDR3 bases are TGTGCCAGCAGCCGGGACGGTGAACCCTACAATGAGCAGTTCTTC. V usage is TRBV7-2 and J usage is TRBJ2-1; D is perhaps TRBD1 or TRBD2 (5 bases each). Germline CDR1 SGHTA, CDR2 FQGNSA. V was trimmed by 5 bases and J by 2 bases, leaving 13 bases between them. The CDR3 spans 15 residues.

The CDR3 region is CASSLGGGATYEQYF. The CDR3 nucleotides are TGTGCCAGCAGCTTAGGCGGGGGGGCCACCTACGAGCAGTACTTC. The chain carries TRBV11-3 and TRBJ2-7; TRBD2 aligns across 9 bases. This CDR3 has 15 residues. Losses at the gene ends were 1 base for V and 2 bases for J; bases not matched to a gene: 3. Germline CDR1 reads SGHNT; CDR2 reads YENEEA.